One and the same sample provided the 9 T cell receptor beta chains below, sequenced in a study of shared clonotypes between healthy human individuals. Produced via immunoSEQ multiplex PCR; TCRdb's table is partial and in-frame only. Found here are about 2.3 million clones, 85% to 95% of them singletons; the top ten hold 0.37%. Sequencing was done on a sample of naive CD4+ T cells from PBMCs. Subset defined: CD45RA+ positively selected. The source is a man aged 18 to 35 in good health. Some clones in this sample may be carry-over from other donors' samples.

The gene calls are TRBV21-1 and TRBJ2-7; the listed D gene, TRBD1, was not tested against the DNA. TRBV21-1 is an annotated pseudogene. This CDR3 comprises 14 residues. The CDR3 is CASTGRGRPYEQYF. The CDR3 region has the DNA TGTGCCAGCACGGGCAGGGGGCGACCCTACGAGCAGTACTTC.

This clone was seen once. The sample holds other DNA sequences that translate to the same CDR3. V gene TRBV18 combines with J gene TRBJ2-3; perhaps TRBD2 as D (5 bases). V dropped 2 bases and J dropped 0 bases, with 6 bases sitting between them. This CDR3 region has 14 residues. In germline, CDR1 is KGHSH, CDR2 LQKENI. In DNA, the CDR3 is TGTGCCAGCTCACCAAGCGGCAGCACAGATACGCAGTATTTT. Its protein is CASSPSGSTDTQYF.

The chain recombines TRBV11-2 with TRBJ2-7; D possibly corresponds to TRBD1 (5 bases). The CDR3 is 14 amino acids. The ends were cut back, 1 base at V and 3 bases at J, with 10 bases in the middle. Germline V gene data show CDR1 as SGHAT and CDR2 as FQNNGV. CDR3 sequence: CASSLGGRGYEQYF. CDR3 in DNA: TGTGCCAGCAGCTTAGGCGGAAGGGGCTACGAGCAGTACTTC.

The CDR3 is CASSLVLLGRGGDTQYF. The CDR3 DNA reads TGTGCCAGCAGCTTAGTCCTCTTGGGCAGGGGTGGAGATACGCAGTATTTT. The chain couples TRBV7-2 to TRBJ2-3; D is perhaps TRBD1 (6 bases). The CDR3 loop spans 17 amino acids. CDR1 and CDR2 from the germline V gene are SGHTA and FQGNSA. Trimming took 1 base from V and 5 from J, leaving 19 bases between them.

The chain links TRBV30 to TRBJ2-1, with 11 bases that match TRBD2. CDR3 length: 14 residues. After removal of 2 bases from V and 8 bases from J, the junction contained 5 bases not matched to a gene. Per germline, CDR1 GTSNPN and CDR2 SVGIG (reference sequence). CDR3 sequence (DNA): TGTGCCTGGAGTAAGGGACTAGCGGATGATGAGCAGTTCTTC. Translated, it gives CAWSKGLADDEQFF.

V gene TRBV7-2 combines with J gene TRBJ2-7; 15 bases align to TRBD2. The J segment lost 3 bases and the V segment lost 4 bases, leaving 7 bases of the junction unmatched. The CDR3 runs 17 residues. In germline, CDR1 is SGHTA, CDR2 FQGNSA. Here the CDR3 reads CASSSGTSGRSHYEQYF. In nucleotides, the CDR3 is TGTGCCAGCAGCTCGGGGACTAGCGGGAGGTCACACTACGAGCAGTACTTC.

The chain uses TRBV5-1 and TRBJ2-3; D might be TRBD2 (5 bases). Trimming removed 2 bases at V and 2 bases at J, with 12 bases between. The CDR3 loop spans 15 amino acids. Germline assignment: CDR1 SGHRS and CDR2 YFSETQ. Written as DNA, the CDR3 is TGCGCCAGCAGCTTTCAAGCGGCCACCACAGATACGCAGTATTTT. Translated: CASSFQAATTDTQYF.

This clone came up once. V usage is TRBV11-1 and J usage is TRBJ2-5; D may be TRBD1 or TRBD2 (5 bases each). The CDR3 totals 14 residues. V was trimmed by 5 bases and J by 5 bases, leaving 15 bases between them. The V gene's germline CDR1 is SGHAT and CDR2 FQDESV (reference sequence). The CDR3 sequence is CASSRRGGDETQYF. CDR3 bases: TGTGCCAGCAGCCGCCGGGGTGGGGACGAGACCCAGTACTTC.

As for this clone: The identical CDR3 is also encoded by other nucleotide sequences in the sample. The chain couples TRBV29-1 to TRBJ2-5; 8 bases map to TRBD2. CDR1 SQVTM and CDR2 ANQGSEA come from the germline V gene. The CDR3 loop spans 12 amino acids. V shed 4 bases, J shed 4 bases, and the junction held 2 bases outside the gene matches. CDR3 sequence: CSVAGGAETQYF. As DNA, the CDR3 is TGCAGCGTTGCCGGGGGGGCAGAGACCCAGTACTTC.